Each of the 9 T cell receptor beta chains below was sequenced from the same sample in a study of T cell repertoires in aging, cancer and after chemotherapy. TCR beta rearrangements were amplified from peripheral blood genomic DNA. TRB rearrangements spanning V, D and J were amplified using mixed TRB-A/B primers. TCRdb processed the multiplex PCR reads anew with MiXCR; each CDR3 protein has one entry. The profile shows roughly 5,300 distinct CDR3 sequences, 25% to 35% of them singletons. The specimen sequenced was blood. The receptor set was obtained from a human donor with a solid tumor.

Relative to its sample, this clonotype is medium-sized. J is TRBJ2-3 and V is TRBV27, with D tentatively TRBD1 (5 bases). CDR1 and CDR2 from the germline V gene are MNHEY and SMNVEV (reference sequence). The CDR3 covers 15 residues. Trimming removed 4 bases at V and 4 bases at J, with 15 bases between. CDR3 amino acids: CASSYRRVGADTQYF. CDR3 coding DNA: TGTGCCAGCAGTTACCGCAGGGTTGGCGCAGATACGCAGTATTTT.

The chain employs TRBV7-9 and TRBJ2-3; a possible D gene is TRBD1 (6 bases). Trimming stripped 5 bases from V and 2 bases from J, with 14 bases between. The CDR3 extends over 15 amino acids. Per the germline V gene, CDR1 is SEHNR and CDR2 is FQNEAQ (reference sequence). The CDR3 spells CASSLDQGFTDTQYF. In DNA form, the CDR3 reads TGTGCCAGCAGCCTAGACCAGGGGTTCACAGATACGCAGTATTTT.

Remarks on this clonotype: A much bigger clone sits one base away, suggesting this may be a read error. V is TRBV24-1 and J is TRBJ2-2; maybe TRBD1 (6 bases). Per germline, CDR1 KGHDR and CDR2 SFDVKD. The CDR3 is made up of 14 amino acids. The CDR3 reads CASSRGQNTGELFF. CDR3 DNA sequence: TGTGCCAGCAGTCGGGGACAGAACACCGGGGAGCTGTTTTTT.

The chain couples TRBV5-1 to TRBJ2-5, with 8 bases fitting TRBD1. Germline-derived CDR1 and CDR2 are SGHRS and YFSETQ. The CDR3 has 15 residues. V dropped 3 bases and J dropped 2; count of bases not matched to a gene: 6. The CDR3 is CASSSRTGLQETQYF. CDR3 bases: TGCGCCAGCAGCTCCCGGACAGGGTTACAAGAGACCCAGTACTTC.

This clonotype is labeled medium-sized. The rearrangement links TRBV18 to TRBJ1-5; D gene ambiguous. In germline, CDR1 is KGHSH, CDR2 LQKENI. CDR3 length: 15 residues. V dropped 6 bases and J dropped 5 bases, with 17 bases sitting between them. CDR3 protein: CASSPLGPADQPQHF. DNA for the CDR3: TGTGCCAGCTCGCCCCTCGGCCCCGCGGATCAGCCCCAGCATTTT.

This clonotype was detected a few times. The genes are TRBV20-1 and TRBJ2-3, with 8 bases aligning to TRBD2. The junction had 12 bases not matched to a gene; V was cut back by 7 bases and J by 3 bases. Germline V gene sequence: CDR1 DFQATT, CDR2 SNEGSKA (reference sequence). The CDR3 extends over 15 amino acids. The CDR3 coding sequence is TGCAGTGTCAATAGTCCTAGCGGGTTAACAGATACGCAGTATTTT. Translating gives CSVNSPSGLTDTQYF.

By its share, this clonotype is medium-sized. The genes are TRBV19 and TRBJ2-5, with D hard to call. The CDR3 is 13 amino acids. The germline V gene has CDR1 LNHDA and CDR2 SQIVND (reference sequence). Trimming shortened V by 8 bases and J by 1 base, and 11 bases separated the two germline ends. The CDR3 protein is CASGSAIQETQYF. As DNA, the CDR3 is TGTGCCAGTGGGTCAGCTATCCAAGAGACCCAGTACTTC. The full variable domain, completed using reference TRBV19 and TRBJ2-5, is DGGITQSPKYLFRKEGQNVTLSCEQNLNHDAMYWYRQDPGQGLRLIYYSQIVNDFQKGDIAEGYSVSREKKESFPLTVTSAQKNPTAFYLCASGSAIQETQYFGPGTRLLVL.

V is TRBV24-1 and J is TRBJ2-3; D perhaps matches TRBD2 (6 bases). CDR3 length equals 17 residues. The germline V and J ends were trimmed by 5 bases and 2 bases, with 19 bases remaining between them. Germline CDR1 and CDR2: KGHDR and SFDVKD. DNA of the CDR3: TGTGCCACCAGTGCCCCGAAGGAGGGAGAGGTCACAGATACGCAGTATTTT. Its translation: CATSAPKEGEVTDTQYF.

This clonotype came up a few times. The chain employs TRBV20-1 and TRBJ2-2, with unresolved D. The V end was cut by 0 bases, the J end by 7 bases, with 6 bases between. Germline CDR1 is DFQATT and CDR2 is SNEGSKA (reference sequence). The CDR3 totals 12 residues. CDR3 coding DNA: TGCAGTGCTAGAGAGGGAATCGGGGAGCTGTTTTTT. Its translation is CSAREGIGELFF.